This is a list of T cell receptor beta chains from one sample in a study of T cell responses to AZD1222 COVID-19 vaccine. The data were produced by immunoSEQ multiplex PCR, yet TCRdb's version contains in-frame clones alone and is incomplete. The data hold about 120,000 clones, with approximately 88% observed a single time. The sequencing used peripheral blood, collected on day 0 of MenACWY control vaccination. The receptors originated from an adult in good health. The conserved cysteine and the conserved F or W are not part of the CDR3 here. Each record gives: J gene, V gene, CDR3 length, CDR3 protein.

j_call: TRBJ2-5; v_call: TRBV24-1; cdr3_length: 11; cdr3_aa: ATGQGSRETQY
j_call: TRBJ1-1; v_call: TRBV11-2; cdr3_length: 13; cdr3_aa: ASSVERGVNTEAF
j_call: TRBJ1-2; v_call: TRBV5-4; cdr3_length: 12; cdr3_aa: ASRPGTGNYGYT
j_call: TRBJ1-1; v_call: TRBV6-5; cdr3_length: 12; cdr3_aa: ASSPGTGHTEAF
j_call: TRBJ1-2; v_call: TRBV6-5; cdr3_length: 10; cdr3_aa: ASKVGVYGYT
j_call: TRBJ2-3; v_call: TRBV6-4; cdr3_length: 12; cdr3_aa: ATGEGAGTDTQY
j_call: TRBJ2-7; v_call: TRBV9; cdr3_length: 10; cdr3_aa: ASSPTGYEQY
j_call: TRBJ1-1; v_call: TRBV5-5; cdr3_length: 10; cdr3_aa: ASRLTNTEAF
j_call: TRBJ2-7; v_call: TRBV28; cdr3_length: 12; cdr3_aa: ASSSGTVNYEQY
j_call: TRBJ2-3; v_call: TRBV6-5; cdr3_length: 12; cdr3_aa: ASSTLAGVDTQY
j_call: TRBJ2-7; v_call: TRBV5-4; cdr3_length: 12; cdr3_aa: ASSLGEDEADRG
j_call: TRBJ2-7; v_call: TRBV6-5; cdr3_length: 13; cdr3_aa: ASSSTGTGGYEQY
j_call: TRBJ2-1; v_call: TRBV6-6; cdr3_length: 14; cdr3_aa: ASSPSGGEFFNEQF
j_call: TRBJ2-5; v_call: TRBV6-5; cdr3_length: 11; cdr3_aa: ASNYGRMETQY
j_call: TRBJ2-7; v_call: TRBV19; cdr3_length: 12; cdr3_aa: ASSIEGGFSEQY
j_call: TRBJ1-6; v_call: TRBV11-2; cdr3_length: 12; cdr3_aa: ASSLGAKNSPLH
j_call: TRBJ1-1; v_call: TRBV5-6; cdr3_length: 12; cdr3_aa: ASSRGQLDTEAF
j_call: TRBJ2-5; v_call: TRBV2; cdr3_length: 11; cdr3_aa: ASSDGPQETQY